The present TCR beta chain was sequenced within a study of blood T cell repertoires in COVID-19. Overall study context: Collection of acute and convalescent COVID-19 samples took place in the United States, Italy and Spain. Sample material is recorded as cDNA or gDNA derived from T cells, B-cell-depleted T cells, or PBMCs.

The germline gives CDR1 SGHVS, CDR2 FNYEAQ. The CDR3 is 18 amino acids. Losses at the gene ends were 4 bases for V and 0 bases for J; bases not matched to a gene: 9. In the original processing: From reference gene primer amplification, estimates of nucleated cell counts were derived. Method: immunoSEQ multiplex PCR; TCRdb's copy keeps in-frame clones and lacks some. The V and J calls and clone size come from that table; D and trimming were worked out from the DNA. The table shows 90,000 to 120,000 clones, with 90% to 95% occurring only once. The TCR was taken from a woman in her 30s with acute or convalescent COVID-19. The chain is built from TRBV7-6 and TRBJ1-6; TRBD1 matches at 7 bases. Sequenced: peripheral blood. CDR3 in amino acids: CASSWARGDSSYNSPLHF. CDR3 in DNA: TGTGCCAGCAGCTGGGCAAGGGGGGACAGCTCCTATAATTCACCCCTCCACTTT. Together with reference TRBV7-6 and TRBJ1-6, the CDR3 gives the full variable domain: GAGVSQSPRYKVTKRGQDVALRCDPISGHVSLYWYRQALGQGPEFLTYFNYEAQQDKSGLPNDRFSAERPEGSISTLTIQRTEQRDSAMYRCASSWARGDSSYNSPLHFGNGTRLTVT.